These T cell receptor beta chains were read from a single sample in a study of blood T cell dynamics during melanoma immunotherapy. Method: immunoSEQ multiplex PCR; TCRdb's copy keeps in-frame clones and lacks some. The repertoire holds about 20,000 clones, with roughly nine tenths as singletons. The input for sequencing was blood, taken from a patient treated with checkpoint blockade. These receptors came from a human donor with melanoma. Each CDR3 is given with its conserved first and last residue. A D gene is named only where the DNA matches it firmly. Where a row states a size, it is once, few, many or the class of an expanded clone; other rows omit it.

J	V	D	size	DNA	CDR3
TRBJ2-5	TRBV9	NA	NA	TGTGCCAGCAGCGTAACGGGACTGACATACCAAGAGACCCAGTACTTC	CASSVTGLTYQETQYF
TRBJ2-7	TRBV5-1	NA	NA	TGCGCCAGCAGCTTATATACGGCGTCCTACGAGCAGTACTTC	CASSLYTASYEQYF
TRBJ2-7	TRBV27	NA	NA	TGTGCCAGCAGTTTTCCCGGTCCGCCGTACGAGCAGTACTTC	CASSFPGPPYEQYF
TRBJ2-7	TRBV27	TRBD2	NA	TGTGCCAGCAGTTCGCATGGGGCTAGCGGGGGTTACGAGCAGTACTTC	CASSSHGASGGYEQYF
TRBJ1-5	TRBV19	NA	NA	TGTGCCAGTAGAAGAGCGGAGGGGGGGGGTCAGCCCCAGCATTTT	CASRRAEGGGQPQHF
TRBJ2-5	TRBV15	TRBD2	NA	TGTGCCACCAGCAGAAAACCACTAGCGGGAGGCCACCTGATTGAGACCCAGTACTTC	CATSRKPLAGGHLIETQYF
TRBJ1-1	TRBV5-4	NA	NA	TGTGCCAGCAGCTTGGAAAGGAGTTCAGCATTCTTT	CASSLERSSAFF
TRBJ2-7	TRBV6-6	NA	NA	TGTGCCAGCAGACCCCAAAGTCCCTCGTCCTACGAGCAGTACTTC	CASRPQSPSSYEQYF
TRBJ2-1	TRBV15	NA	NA	TGTGCCACCAGCAGAGTGGTAGGGGGAGGCTCCTACAATGAGCAGTTCTTC	CATSRVVGGGSYNEQFF
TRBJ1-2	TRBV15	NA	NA	TGTGCCACCAGCACGACCCCAGGGCGGGACGGTTTTAACTATGGCTACACCTTC	CATSTTPGRDGFNYGYTF
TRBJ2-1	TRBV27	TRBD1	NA	TGTGCCAGCAGTTTGGGACAGGGCTACAATGAGCAGTTCTTC	CASSLGQGYNEQFF
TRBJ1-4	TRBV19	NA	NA	TGTGCCAGTAGTACTCAGGTCGCCCTTAATGAAAAACTGTTTTTT	CASSTQVALNEKLFF
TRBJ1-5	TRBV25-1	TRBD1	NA	TGTGCCAGCAGTGGCGGACAGGGCGGTTGGAGCAATCAGCCCCAGCATTTT	CASSGGQGGWSNQPQHF
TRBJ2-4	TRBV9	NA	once	TGTGCCAGCAGCGTGAGGGCGGGGGCCAAAAACATTCAGTACTTC	CASSVRAGAKNIQYF
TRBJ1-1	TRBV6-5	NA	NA	TGTGCCAGCATTCCTTCCCCGGGGCGCACTGAAGCTTTCTTT	CASIPSPGRTEAFF
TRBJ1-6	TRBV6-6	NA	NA	TGTGCCAGCAGTTACGGCCGAGATAATTCACCCCTCCACTTT	CASSYGRDNSPLHF
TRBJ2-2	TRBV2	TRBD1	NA	TGTGCCAGCAGTGAGGTGGGACAGGGCTCCCGGGAGCTGTTTTTT	CASSEVGQGSRELFF
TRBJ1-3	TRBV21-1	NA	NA	TGTGCCAGCAGCAAAGAGTGGGGGCGAACGGGAAACACCATATATTTT	CASSKEWGRTGNTIYF
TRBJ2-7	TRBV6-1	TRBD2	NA	TGTGCCAGCATTCCAGGGAGCGGGGCCTACGAGCAGTACTTC	CASIPGSGAYEQYF
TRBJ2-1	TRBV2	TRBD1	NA	TGTGCCAGCAGCCGCACGGGACAGTACAATGAGCAGTTCTTC	CASSRTGQYNEQFF
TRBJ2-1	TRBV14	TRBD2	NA	TGTGCCAGCAGCTCCCGGACTAGCGGTTACAATGAGCAGTTCTTC	CASSSRTSGYNEQFF
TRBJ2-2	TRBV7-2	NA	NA	TGTGCCAGCAGGGCGGGTTGGAACACCGGGGAGCTGTTTTTT	CASRAGWNTGELFF
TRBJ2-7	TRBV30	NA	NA	TGTGCCTGGAGCGCCGGTGGTTACGAGCAGTACTTC	CAWSAGGYEQYF
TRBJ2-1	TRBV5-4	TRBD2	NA	TGTGCCAGCAGCCCGGGACTAGCGGGTTCTTGGTCCTACAATGAGCAGTTCTTC	CASSPGLAGSWSYNEQFF
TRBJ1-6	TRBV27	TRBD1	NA	TGTGCCAGCAGTCCGACAGGGGATTCACCCCTCCACTTT	CASSPTGDSPLHF
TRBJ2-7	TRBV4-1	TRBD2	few	TGCGCCAGCAGCCGAGAGGCTAGCGGGAGTATCTACGAGCAGTACTTC	CASSREASGSIYEQYF
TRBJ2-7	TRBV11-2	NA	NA	TGTGCCAGCAGCTTAGAGCGAGCGGGCTACTCCTACGAGCAGTACTTC	CASSLERAGYSYEQYF
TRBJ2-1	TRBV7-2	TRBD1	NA	TGTGCCAGCAGCTTAGACAGGGGGAGCAGGGTGGGTGAGCAGTTCTTC	CASSLDRGSRVGEQFF
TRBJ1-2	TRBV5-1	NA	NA	TGCGCCAGCAGCAACCCTTGGGGTGATGGCTACACCTTC	CASSNPWGDGYTF
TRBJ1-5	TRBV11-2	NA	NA	TGTGCCAGCAGCTGGCAGGCCTATCAGCCCCAGCATTTT	CASSWQAYQPQHF
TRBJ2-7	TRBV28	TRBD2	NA	TGTGCCACCGGACTAGCGGGAGAAATGGCCTACGAGCAGTACTTC	CATGLAGEMAYEQYF
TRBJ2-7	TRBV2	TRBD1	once	TGTGCCAGCAGTGGGAGGACAGGGGGCTACGACGAGCAGTACTTC	CASSGRTGGYDEQYF
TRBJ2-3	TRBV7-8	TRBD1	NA	TGTGCCAGCAGCCTCGACAGGGGGCCGACAGATACGCAGTATTTT	CASSLDRGPTDTQYF
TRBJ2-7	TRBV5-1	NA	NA	TGCGCCAGCAGCTTGGGGGGGAGCTCCTACGAGCAGTACTTC	CASSLGGSSYEQYF